This paragraph covers one T cell receptor beta chain sequence. In the study's own analysis: From reference gene primer amplification, estimates of nucleated cell counts were derived. Profiled with immunoSEQ multiplex PCR; TCRdb holds only in-frame clones, not every one. The DNA was the basis for D and trimming; V, J and clone size are from that table. The sample has 250,000 to 350,000 clones, around 90% seen once; the top ten hold 9% to 9.5%. This sample was included in a study of blood T cell repertoires in COVID-19. Study at large: Samples representing acute and convalescent COVID-19 were sourced from the United States, Italy and Spain. Sources were T cells, B-cell-depleted T cells, or PBMCs; the material itself was cDNA or gDNA.

The TCR comes from a man aged 18 to 30 with active or convalescent COVID-19. The sequenced sample was peripheral blood.

For the CDR3, the DNA is TGTGCCAGCAGTCTTTTGACAGGTCGGGGTTCACCCCTCCACTTT. Encoded protein: CASSLLTGRGSPLHF. The rearrangement joins TRBV6-5 to TRBJ1-6; the D gene is possibly TRBD1 (6 bases). With 5 bases removed from V and 9 bases from J, the gap between germline ends came to 17 bases. This CDR3 has 15 residues. The germline gives CDR1 MNHEY, CDR2 SVGAGI.